This is a list of T cell receptor beta chains from one sample in a study of cytomegalovirus exposure and HLA in healthy donors. Profiled with immunoSEQ multiplex PCR; TCRdb holds only in-frame clones, not every one. The top ten clones hold 1.5% to 2% of a sample with 110,000 to 150,000 clones, 8.5% to 10% of them seen once. The sequenced material came from PBMCs. These receptors were collected from a man over 45 in good health and CMV-seronegative. The CDR3 runs from the conserved cysteine through the conserved F or W. The D gene is left open where the match is weak. The listing skips clone size in some rows; elsewhere it reads once, few, many or a size class.

v_call,j_call,d_call,clone_size,cdr3_nt,cdr3_aa
TRBV10-2,TRBJ2-1,TRBD2,NA,TGCGCCAGCAGAAAACCGACTAGCGGGGGGTATAGCTTCTCCTACAATGAGCAGTTCTTC,CASRKPTSGGYSFSYNEQFF
TRBV11-2,TRBJ1-6,NA,NA,TGTGCCAGCAACGAAGTGGGGGGGGCTACGATCTATAATTCACCCCTCCACTTT,CASNEVGGATIYNSPLHF
TRBV9,TRBJ2-1,TRBD2,few,TGTGCCAGCAGCGACATTAAGTGGGAGGGCGGAAATGAGCAGTTCTTC,CASSDIKWEGGNEQFF
TRBV5-4,TRBJ1-4,TRBD1,NA,TGTGCCAGCAGCCGTGACAGGGAAGGGGTCGGAAAACTGTTTTTT,CASSRDREGVGKLFF
TRBV6-5,TRBJ1-2,NA,NA,TGTGCCAGCAGTTACGACAGAAACCATGGCTACACCTTC,CASSYDRNHGYTF
TRBV27,TRBJ2-7,TRBD1,NA,TGTGCCAGCAGGAGGGGGCCGTCCTACGAGCAGTACTTC,CASRRGPSYEQYF
TRBV6-6,TRBJ2-1,TRBD2,few,TGTGCCAGCAGTCCAGGTCGGGGAGCGGGAGAAGGTGAGCAGTTCTTC,CASSPGRGAGEGEQFF
TRBV27,TRBJ2-7,TRBD2,few,TGTGCCAGCAGATCGGGACTAGCGGGGTTATACGAGCAGTACTTC,CASRSGLAGLYEQYF
TRBV5-1,TRBJ2-7,NA,NA,TGCGCCAGCAGCCTGTCCGGTGGTTCATCCTACGAGCAGTACTTC,CASSLSGGSSYEQYF
TRBV5-6,TRBJ2-7,TRBD1,few,TGTGCCAGCAGCCTCCTGGGACAGGGATACGAGCAGTACTTC,CASSLLGQGYEQYF
TRBV27,TRBJ1-1,NA,NA,TGTGCCAGCAGCCCTCAGGGGCCGAACACTGAAGCTTTCTTT,CASSPQGPNTEAFF
TRBV7-9,TRBJ2-1,NA,few,TGTGCCAGCAGATTCTCGGACTCCCGGGGGAATGAGCAGTTCTTC,CASRFSDSRGNEQFF
TRBV7-8,TRBJ2-3,NA,few,TGTGCCAGCAGCTTCTCGACAGGTGGGGCAGATACGCAGTATTTT,CASSFSTGGADTQYF
TRBV6-4,TRBJ1-1,NA,NA,TGTGCCAGCAGTGCCACCAGGGTAACTGAAGCTTTCTTT,CASSATRVTEAFF
TRBV5-1,TRBJ1-1,NA,few,TGCGCCAGCAGCTTGGTAGCAGGGCTGAACACTGAAGCTTTCTTT,CASSLVAGLNTEAFF
TRBV28,TRBJ1-5,NA,NA,TGTGCCAGCAGTTACTATTACCCCTCTTCTACCGGACAGTCCGATAGCAATCAGCCCCAGCATTTT,CASSYYYPSSTGQSDSNQPQHF
TRBV5-6,TRBJ1-1,NA,many,TGTGCCAGCAGCTTGGGGGGAGGCACTGAAGCTTTCTTT,CASSLGGGTEAFF
TRBV6-5,TRBJ2-7,NA,NA,TGTGCCAGCGGGCAGGGGTACTACGAGCAGTACTTC,CASGQGYYEQYF
TRBV5-5,TRBJ1-2,NA,few,TGTGCCAGCAGCTTGGGGATCGAGCGGTACACCTTC,CASSLGIERYTF
TRBV6-5,TRBJ2-1,TRBD2,few,TGTGCCAGCAGTTTCCGGACTAGCGGGAGGGTGGGTGAGCAGTTCTTC,CASSFRTSGRVGEQFF
TRBV7-6,TRBJ2-5,TRBD2,few,TGTGCCAGCAGCTTCGGCGGGCTAGCGGGGGGCCGGGGAGAGACCCAGTACTTC,CASSFGGLAGGRGETQYF
TRBV5-1,TRBJ2-6,TRBD1,few,TGCGCCAGCAGACCTGGGACAGGGGGCTCTGGGGCCAACGTCCTGACTTTC,CASRPGTGGSGANVLTF
TRBV6-1,TRBJ2-2,NA,NA,TGTGCCAGCAGTGAACCCTCAGGCCCCACCGGGGAGCTGTTTTTT,CASSEPSGPTGELFF